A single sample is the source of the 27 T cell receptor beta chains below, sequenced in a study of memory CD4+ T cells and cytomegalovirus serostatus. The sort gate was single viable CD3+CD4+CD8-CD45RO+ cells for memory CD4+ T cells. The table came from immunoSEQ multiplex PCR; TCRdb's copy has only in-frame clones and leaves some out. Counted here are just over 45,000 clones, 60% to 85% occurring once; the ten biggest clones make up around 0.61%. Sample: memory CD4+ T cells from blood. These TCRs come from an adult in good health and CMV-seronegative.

The CDR3 coding sequence is TGTGCCAGCAGCTTAGTAGGGGGACAAAATCAGCCCCAGCATTTT. Translated, it gives CASSLVGGQNQPQHF. The chain joins TRBV7-2 to TRBJ1-5, with D maybe TRBD1 (6 bases). The CDR3 extends over 15 amino acids. Germline CDR1 and CDR2: SGHTA and FQGNSA. Trimming removed 1 base from V and 4 bases from J, with 11 bases in between.

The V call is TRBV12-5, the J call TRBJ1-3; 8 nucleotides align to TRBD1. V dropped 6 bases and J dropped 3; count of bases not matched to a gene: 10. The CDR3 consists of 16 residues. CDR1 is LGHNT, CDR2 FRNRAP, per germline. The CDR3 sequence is CASGSPGQGGGNTIYF. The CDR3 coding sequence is TGTGCTAGTGGCTCGCCCGGACAGGGAGGTGGAAACACCATATATTTT.

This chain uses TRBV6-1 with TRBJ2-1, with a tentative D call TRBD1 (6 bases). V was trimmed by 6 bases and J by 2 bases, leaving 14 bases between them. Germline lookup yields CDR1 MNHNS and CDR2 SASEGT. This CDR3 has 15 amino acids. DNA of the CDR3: TGTGCCAGCAGAGCAGGGGCTTGGGCCTACAATGAGCAGTTCTTC. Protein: CASRAGAWAYNEQFF.

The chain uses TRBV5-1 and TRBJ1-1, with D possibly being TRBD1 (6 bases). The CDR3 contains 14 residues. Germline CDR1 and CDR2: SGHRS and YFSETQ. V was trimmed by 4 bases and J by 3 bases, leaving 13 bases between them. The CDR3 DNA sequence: TGCGCCAGCAGCAGAGAAAGGGGGGACACTGAAGCTTTCTTT. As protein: CASSRERGDTEAFF.

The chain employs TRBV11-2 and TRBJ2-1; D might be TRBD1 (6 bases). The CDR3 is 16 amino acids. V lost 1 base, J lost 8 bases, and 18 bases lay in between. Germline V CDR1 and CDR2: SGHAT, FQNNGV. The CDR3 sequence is CASSLAGDKGHHEQFF. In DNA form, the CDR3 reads TGTGCCAGCAGCTTAGCTGGGGACAAGGGGCACCATGAGCAGTTCTTC.

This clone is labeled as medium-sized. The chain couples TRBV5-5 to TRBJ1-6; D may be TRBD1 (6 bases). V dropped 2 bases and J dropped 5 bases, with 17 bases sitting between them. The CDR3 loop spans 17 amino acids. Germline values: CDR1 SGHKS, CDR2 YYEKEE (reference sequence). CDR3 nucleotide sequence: TGTGCCAGCAGCTTCGGGAGGACAGAGCGAAATAATTCACCCCTCCACTTT. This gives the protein CASSFGRTERNNSPLHF.

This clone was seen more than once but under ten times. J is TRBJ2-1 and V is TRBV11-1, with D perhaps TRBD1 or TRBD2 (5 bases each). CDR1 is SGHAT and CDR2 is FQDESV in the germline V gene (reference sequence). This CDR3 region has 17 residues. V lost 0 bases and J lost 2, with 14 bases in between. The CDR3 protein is CASSLASGTGPYNEQFF. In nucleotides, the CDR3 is TGTGCCAGCAGCTTAGCTTCCGGGACGGGCCCCTACAATGAGCAGTTCTTC.

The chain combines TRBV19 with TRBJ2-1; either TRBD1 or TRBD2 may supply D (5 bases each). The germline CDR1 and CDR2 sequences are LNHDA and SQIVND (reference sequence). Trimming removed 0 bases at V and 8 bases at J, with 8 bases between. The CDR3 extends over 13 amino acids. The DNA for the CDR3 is TGTGCCAGTAGTATAGATCGGGGCCATGAGCAGTTCTTC. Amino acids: CASSIDRGHEQFF.

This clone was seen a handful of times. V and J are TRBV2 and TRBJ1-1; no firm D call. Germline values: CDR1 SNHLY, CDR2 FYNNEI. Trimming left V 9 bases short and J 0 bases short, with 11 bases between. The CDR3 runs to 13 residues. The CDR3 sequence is CASQTAMNTEAFF. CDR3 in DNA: TGTGCCAGTCAAACAGCGATGAACACTGAAGCTTTCTTT.

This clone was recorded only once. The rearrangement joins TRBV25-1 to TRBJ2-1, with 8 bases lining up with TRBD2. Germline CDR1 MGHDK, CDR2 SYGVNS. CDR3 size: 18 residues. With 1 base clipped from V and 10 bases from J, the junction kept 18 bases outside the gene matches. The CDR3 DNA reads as TGTGCCAGCAGTGAATTAAGGTTTGGGCTAGCGGGTCGAGAAGAGCAGTTCTTC. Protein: CASSELRFGLAGREEQFF.

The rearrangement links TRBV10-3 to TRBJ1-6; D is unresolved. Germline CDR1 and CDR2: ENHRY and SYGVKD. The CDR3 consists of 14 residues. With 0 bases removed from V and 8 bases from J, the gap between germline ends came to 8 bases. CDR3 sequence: CAISESGFDSPLHF. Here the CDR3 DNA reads TGTGCCATCAGTGAGTCCGGATTCGATTCACCCCTCCACTTT.

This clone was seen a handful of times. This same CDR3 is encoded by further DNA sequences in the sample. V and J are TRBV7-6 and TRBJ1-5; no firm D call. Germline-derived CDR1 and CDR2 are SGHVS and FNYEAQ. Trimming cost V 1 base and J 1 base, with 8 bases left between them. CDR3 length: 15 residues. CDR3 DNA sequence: TGTGCCAGCAGCTTAGTGGCGGGGAGCAATCAGCCCCAGCATTTT. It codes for CASSLVAGSNQPQHF. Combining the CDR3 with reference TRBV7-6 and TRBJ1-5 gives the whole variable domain GAGVSQSPRYKVTKRGQDVALRCDPISGHVSLYWYRQALGQGPEFLTYFNYEAQQDKSGLPNDRFSAERPEGSISTLTIQRTEQRDSAMYRCASSLVAGSNQPQHFGDGTRLSIL.

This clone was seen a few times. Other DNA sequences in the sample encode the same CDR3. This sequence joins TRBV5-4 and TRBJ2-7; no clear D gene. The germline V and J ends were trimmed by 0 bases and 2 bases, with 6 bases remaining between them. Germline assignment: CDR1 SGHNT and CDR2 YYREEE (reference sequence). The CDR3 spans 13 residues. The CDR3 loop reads CASSLDRTYEQYF. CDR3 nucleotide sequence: TGTGCCAGCAGCTTGGACAGAACCTACGAGCAGTACTTC.

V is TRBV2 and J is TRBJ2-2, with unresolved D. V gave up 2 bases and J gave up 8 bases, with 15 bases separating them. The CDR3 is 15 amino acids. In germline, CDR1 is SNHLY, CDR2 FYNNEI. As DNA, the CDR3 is TGTGCCAGCAGTGAAACGGAGACGAGTACGGGGGAGCTGTTTTTT. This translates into CASSETETSTGELFF. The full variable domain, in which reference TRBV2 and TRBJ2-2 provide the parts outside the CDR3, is EPEVTQTPSHQVTQMGQEVILRCVPISNHLYFYWYRQILGQKVEFLVSFYNNEISEKSEIFDDQFSVERPDGSNFTLKIRSTKLEDSAMYFCASSETETSTGELFFGEGSRLTVL.

CDR3 nucleotides: TGTGCCAGCAGCTTAAGCATCCAAGGGGAGGCCTCCTCCTACGAGCAGTACTTC. Its protein is CASSLSIQGEASSYEQYF. The chain is built from TRBV7-6 and TRBJ2-7; the D gene is possibly TRBD2 (6 bases). Trimming removed 2 bases from V and 0 bases from J, with 20 bases in between. CDR1 SGHVS and CDR2 FNYEAQ come from the germline V gene. This CDR3 has 18 amino acids.

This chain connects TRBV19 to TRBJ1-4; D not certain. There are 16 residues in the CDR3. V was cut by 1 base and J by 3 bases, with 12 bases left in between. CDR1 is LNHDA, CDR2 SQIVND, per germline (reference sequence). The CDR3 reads CASSIARERSNEKLFF. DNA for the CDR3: TGTGCCAGTAGTATAGCCCGGGAGAGATCTAATGAAAAACTGTTTTTT. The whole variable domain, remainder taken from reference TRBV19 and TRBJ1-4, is DGGITQSPKYLFRKEGQNVTLSCEQNLNHDAMYWYRQDPGQGLRLIYYSQIVNDFQKGDIAEGYSVSREKKESFPLTVTSAQKNPTAFYLCASSIARERSNEKLFFGSGTQLSVL.

The CDR3 spells CASSLLLTGNTGELFF. The CDR3 bases are TGTGCCAGCAGCTTACTATTGACAGGGAACACCGGGGAGCTGTTTTTT. The chain has TRBV7-5 and TRBJ2-2; the D segment call TRBD1 is taken from the table without a DNA check. TRBV7-5 is listed as a pseudogene. The CDR3 is 16 residues long.

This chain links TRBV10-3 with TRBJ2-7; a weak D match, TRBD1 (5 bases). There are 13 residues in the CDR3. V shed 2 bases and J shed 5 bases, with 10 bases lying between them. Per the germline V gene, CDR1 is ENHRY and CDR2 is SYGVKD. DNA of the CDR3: TGTGCCATCAGTGAGGGGCAGGGCGACGAGCAGTACTTC. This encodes CAISEGQGDEQYF.

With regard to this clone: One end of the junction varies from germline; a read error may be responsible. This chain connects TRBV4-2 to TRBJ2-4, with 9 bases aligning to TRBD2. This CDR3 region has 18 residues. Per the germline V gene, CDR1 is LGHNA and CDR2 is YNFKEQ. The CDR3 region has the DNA TGTGCCAGCAGCCAAGATCGACCGGGACTAGCAGCCCAAAACATTCAGTACTTC. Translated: CASSQDRPGLAAQNIQYF.

The CDR3, as DNA: TGTGCCAGCAGTGAAAGGAGGGGGACAGGGCCTATGGCTTACACCTTC. Translation gives CASSERRGTGPMAYTF. This rearrangement joins TRBV2 to TRBJ1-2; TRBD1 matches 9 bases. This CDR3 region has 16 residues. Germline CDR1 SNHLY, CDR2 FYNNEI. V lost 2 bases, J lost 11 bases, and 15 bases stayed unmatched.

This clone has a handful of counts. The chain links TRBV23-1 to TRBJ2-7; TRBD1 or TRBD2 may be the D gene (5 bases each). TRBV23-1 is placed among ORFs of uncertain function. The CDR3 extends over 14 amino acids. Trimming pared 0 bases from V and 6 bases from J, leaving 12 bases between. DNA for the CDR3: TGCGCCAGCAGTCAATCAGGAAGGGGAGCCGAGCAGTACTTC. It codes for CASSQSGRGAEQYF.

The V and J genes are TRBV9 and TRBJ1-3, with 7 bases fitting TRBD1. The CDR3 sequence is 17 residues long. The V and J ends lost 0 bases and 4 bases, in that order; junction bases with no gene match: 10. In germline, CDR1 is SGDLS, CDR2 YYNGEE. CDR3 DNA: TGTGCCAGCAGCGTAGGCTTAACCGGGACAGCCGGAAACACCATATATTTT. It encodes CASSVGLTGTAGNTIYF.

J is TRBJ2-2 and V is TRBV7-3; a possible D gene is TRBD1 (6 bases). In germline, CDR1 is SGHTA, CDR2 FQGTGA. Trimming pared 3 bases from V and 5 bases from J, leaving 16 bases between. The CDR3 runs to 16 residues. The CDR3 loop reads CASSLGRTDGTGELFF. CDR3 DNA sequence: TGTGCCAGCAGCTTGGGCCGGACAGATGGGACCGGGGAGCTGTTTTTT.

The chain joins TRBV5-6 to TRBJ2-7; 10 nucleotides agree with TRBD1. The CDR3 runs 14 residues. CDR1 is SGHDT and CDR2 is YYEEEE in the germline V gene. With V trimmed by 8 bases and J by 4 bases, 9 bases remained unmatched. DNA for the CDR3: TGTGCCAGTGTCCACGGACAGGGGGGATACGAGCAGTACTTC. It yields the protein CASVHGQGGYEQYF.

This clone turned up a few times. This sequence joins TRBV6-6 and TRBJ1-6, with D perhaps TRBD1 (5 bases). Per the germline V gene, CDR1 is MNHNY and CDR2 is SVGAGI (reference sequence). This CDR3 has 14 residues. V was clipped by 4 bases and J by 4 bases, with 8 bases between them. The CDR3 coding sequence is TGTGCCAGCAGTTCGACAGATTATAATTCACCCCTCCACTTT. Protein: CASSSTDYNSPLHF.

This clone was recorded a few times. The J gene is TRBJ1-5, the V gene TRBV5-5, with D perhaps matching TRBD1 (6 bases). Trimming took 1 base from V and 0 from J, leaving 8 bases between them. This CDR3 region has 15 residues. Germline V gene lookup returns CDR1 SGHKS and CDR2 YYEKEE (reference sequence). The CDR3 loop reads CASSLTGNSNQPQHF. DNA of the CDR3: TGTGCCAGCAGCTTGACAGGGAATAGCAATCAGCCCCAGCATTTT.

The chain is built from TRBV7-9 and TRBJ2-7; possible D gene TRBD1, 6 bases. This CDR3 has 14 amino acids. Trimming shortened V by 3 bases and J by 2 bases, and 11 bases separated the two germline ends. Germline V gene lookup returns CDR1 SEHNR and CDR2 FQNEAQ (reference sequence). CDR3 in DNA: TGTGCCAGCAGCTTGATAACAGGGCCCTACGAGCAGTACTTC. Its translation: CASSLITGPYEQYF.